This T cell receptor beta chain is drawn from a study of cytomegalovirus exposure and HLA in healthy donors. Study findings and constraints: Researchers reported that three CMV-associated chains were confirmed in vitro as CMV antigen-specific. V segments that were indistinguishable, TRBV6-2 and TRBV6-3 among them, were omitted from analysis.

CDR1 is SNHLY, CDR2 FYNNEI, per germline. This CDR3 has 14 residues. V was trimmed by 8 bases and J by 7 bases, leaving 20 bases between them. This clone has just a few counts. Its antigen is still unknown. The PCR ran on 60 Vbeta and 13 Jbeta primers. The method was immunoSEQ multiplex PCR; TCRdb's version includes in-frame clones alone and lacks a portion of them. Of about 96,000 clones in the sample, 65% to 75% were seen once. The source material was PBMCs. The clonotype originates from a woman aged 70 to 79 in good health and CMV-seropositive. The chain couples TRBV2 to TRBJ1-1; D gene ambiguous. The CDR3 reads CASLTRGGSSEAFF. CDR3 nucleotides: TGTGCCAGCCTAACGCGGGGAGGGTCAAGTGAAGCTTTCTTT.